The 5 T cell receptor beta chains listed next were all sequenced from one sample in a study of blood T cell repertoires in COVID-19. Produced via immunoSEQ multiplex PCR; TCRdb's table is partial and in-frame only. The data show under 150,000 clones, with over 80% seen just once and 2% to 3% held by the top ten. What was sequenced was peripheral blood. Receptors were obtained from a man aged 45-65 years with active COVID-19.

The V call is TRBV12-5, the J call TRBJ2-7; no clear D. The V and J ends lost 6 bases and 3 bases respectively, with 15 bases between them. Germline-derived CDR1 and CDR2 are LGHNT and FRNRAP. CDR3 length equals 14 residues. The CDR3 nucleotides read TGTGCTAGTGGCCCGGGTCACTCGGGCTACGAGCAGTACTTC. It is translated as CASGPGHSGYEQYF.

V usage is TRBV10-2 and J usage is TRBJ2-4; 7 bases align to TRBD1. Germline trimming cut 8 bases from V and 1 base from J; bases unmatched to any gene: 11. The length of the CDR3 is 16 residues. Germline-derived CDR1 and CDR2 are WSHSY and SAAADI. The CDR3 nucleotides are TGCGCCAGCGGAGACGACAGGGTCGGGGCCAAAAACATTCAGTACTTC. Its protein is CASGDDRVGAKNIQYF.

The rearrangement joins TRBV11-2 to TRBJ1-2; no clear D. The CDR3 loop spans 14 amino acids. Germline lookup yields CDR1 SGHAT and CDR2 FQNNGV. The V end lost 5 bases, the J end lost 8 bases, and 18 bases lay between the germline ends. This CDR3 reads CASSESRTTKGYTF. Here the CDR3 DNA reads TGTGCCAGCAGCGAATCAAGGACGACTAAGGGCTACACCTTC.

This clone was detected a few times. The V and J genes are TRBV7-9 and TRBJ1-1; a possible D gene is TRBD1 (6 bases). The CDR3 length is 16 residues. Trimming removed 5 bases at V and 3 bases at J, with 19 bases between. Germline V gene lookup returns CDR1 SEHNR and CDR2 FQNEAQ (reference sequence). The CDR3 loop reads CASSGGQTLRDTEAFF. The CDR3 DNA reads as TGTGCCAGCAGCGGGGGACAAACTCTGAGGGACACTGAAGCTTTCTTT.

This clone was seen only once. The CDR3 protein is CASSGTVDLKETQYF. Here the CDR3 DNA reads TGCGCCAGCAGCGGGACAGTTGACCTAAAAGAGACCCAGTACTTC. The chain has TRBV5-1 and TRBJ2-5; TRBD1 agrees at 7 bases. Per the germline V gene, CDR1 is SGHRS and CDR2 is YFSETQ. The length of the CDR3 is 15 residues. J was trimmed by 3 bases and V by 4 bases; bases with no gene match: 9.